These 18 T cell receptor beta chains were all obtained from the same sample, sequenced in a study of siplizumab effects on memory and regulatory T cells (dated by TCRdb to between 2017 and 2020). The library was prepared using the immunoSEQ multiplex PCR assay. As stored in TCRdb, this immuneACCESS dataset retains in-frame rearrangements with V and J assigned. A fraction of the clones does not appear; measured against another copy, unresolved V genes explain less than half of the discrepancy, and the remainder lacks a known reason. Counted in this sample were 87,000 or so clones; 94% of them appeared once. Roughly 0.29% of the sample is taken by the ten largest. Material for sequencing was non-Treg CD4+ T cells sorted from blood. The sample's cell subset or site label is to be understood as: FACS-sorted unstimulated CD4+ non-regulatory T cells. These receptors were collected from a human donor in good health.

This rearrangement joins TRBV6-5 to TRBJ2-7, with TRBD2 matching over 9 bases. V lost 0 bases, J lost 1 base, and 4 bases stayed unmatched. The CDR3 contains 16 residues. CDR1 and CDR2 from the germline V gene are MNHEY and SVGAGI. DNA of the CDR3: TGTGCCAGCAGTTACTCGCCTAGCGGGGTGTCCTACGAGCAGTACTTC. It is translated as CASSYSPSGVSYEQYF.

V usage is TRBV5-4 and J usage is TRBJ2-1; TRBD2 matches at 16 bases. The germline V gene encodes CDR1 SGHNT and CDR2 YYREEE (reference sequence). This CDR3 region has 19 residues. The junction had 11 bases not matched to a gene; V was cut back by 4 bases and J by 4 bases. CDR3 in DNA: TGTGCCAGCAGCCGGATAGCGGGACTAGCGGGAGGGATTTACAATGAGCAGTTCTTC. This codes for CASSRIAGLAGGIYNEQFF. The full variable domain, in which reference TRBV5-4 and TRBJ2-1 provide the parts outside the CDR3, is ETGVTQSPTHLIKTRGQQVTLRCSSQSGHNTVSWYQQALGQGPQFIFQYYREEENGRGNFPPRFSGLQFPNYSSELNVNALELDDSALYLCASSRIAGLAGGIYNEQFFGPGTRLTVL.

V usage is TRBV5-4 and J usage is TRBJ1-6; the D gene is possibly TRBD1 (6 bases). Per germline, CDR1 SGHNT and CDR2 YYREEE (reference sequence). Deletions cut 0 bases from V and 8 bases from J, with 9 bases between. This CDR3 comprises 14 residues. DNA for the CDR3: TGTGCCAGCAGCTTGGAGGCAGGGGATTCACCCCTCCACTTT. Amino acid sequence: CASSLEAGDSPLHF.

J is TRBJ1-2 and V is TRBV27; 7 nucleotides agree with TRBD1. Unmatched junction bases numbered 8, after V lost 4 bases and J lost 3 bases. The CDR3 loop spans 15 amino acids. Germline V gives CDR1 MNHEY, CDR2 SMNVEV (reference sequence). DNA of the CDR3: TGTGCCAGCAGTTCACTCGACAGGGCGGACTATGGCTACACCTTC. Amino acid sequence: CASSSLDRADYGYTF.

The chain recombines TRBV5-6 with TRBJ2-1, with 11 nucleotides matching TRBD2. V lost 5 bases and J lost 7; bases outside the gene matches: 8. The CDR3 sequence is 15 residues long. Germline-derived CDR1 and CDR2 are SGHDT and YYEEEE. The CDR3 DNA follows: TGTGCCAGCAGGTTAGCGGGAGGGAGAAGAAATGAGCAGTTCTTC. Amino acid sequence: CASRLAGGRRNEQFF.

The J gene is TRBJ1-2, the V gene TRBV25-1; the D is unclear. From germline, CDR1 is MGHDK and CDR2 SYGVNS. This CDR3 has 15 amino acids. The V end was cut by 1 base, the J end by 1 base, with 10 bases between. The DNA for the CDR3 is TGTGCCAGCAGTGAATCGGGGATTCTTAACTATGGCTACACCTTC. This gives the protein CASSESGILNYGYTF.

The chain employs TRBV11-3 and TRBJ2-7; 11 bases line up with TRBD1. The germline V gene encodes CDR1 SGHNT and CDR2 YENEEA. V lost 1 base, J lost 0 bases, and 5 bases stayed unmatched. The length of the CDR3 is 17 residues. The CDR3 DNA reads as TGTGCCAGCAGCTTAGGAGGGACAGGGGGGCTCTCCTACGAGCAGTACTTC. Its protein is CASSLGGTGGLSYEQYF.

The chain couples TRBV5-4 to TRBJ1-1, with D perhaps matching TRBD1 (5 bases). The V gene lost 4 bases and the J gene lost 0 bases, with 22 bases spanning the gap. Germline V gives CDR1 SGHNT, CDR2 YYREEE (reference sequence). The CDR3 sequence is 18 residues long. Written as DNA, the CDR3 is TGTGCCAGCAGCGTCGGTCGTGGCAGGGTGATGATGAACACTGAAGCTTTCTTT. This sequence encodes CASSVGRGRVMMNTEAFF.

The V call is TRBV7-2, the J call TRBJ2-7; 11 nucleotides line up with TRBD2. Germline CDR1 SGHTA, CDR2 FQGNSA. V gave up 5 bases and J gave up 6 bases; unmatched junction bases: 15. This CDR3 contains 17 residues. The CDR3 loop is CASSETGTSGRGAEQYF. The CDR3 DNA follows: TGTGCCAGCAGCGAAACCGGGACTAGCGGTCGGGGGGCCGAGCAGTACTTC.

This clone was picked up one time. At one end the junction does not follow the germline gene, possibly because of a read error. The rearrangement links TRBV7-7 to TRBJ2-7; 7 positions match TRBD1. The CDR3 is made up of 13 amino acids. Per the germline V gene, CDR1 is SSHAT and CDR2 is FNYEAQ (reference sequence). CDR3 sequence (DNA): TGTGCTAGCAGCCTCGGGACAGCCTACGAGCAGTACTTC. It yields the protein CASSLGTAYEQYF.

About this clone itself: The sample has other DNA sequences that encode this CDR3 too. The chain is built from TRBV5-1 and TRBJ2-2; a weak D match, TRBD2 (6 bases). The CDR3 extends over 15 amino acids. Deletions cut 0 bases from V and 0 bases from J, with 6 bases between. Germline V gene sequence: CDR1 SGHRS, CDR2 YFSETQ. The chain's CDR3 is CASSLGGTNTGELFF. DNA of the CDR3: TGCGCCAGCAGCTTGGGCGGGACGAACACCGGGGAGCTGTTTTTT.

J is TRBJ1-2 and V is TRBV5-1; 7 positions agree with TRBD1. Germline V CDR1 and CDR2: SGHRS, YFSETQ. The V segment lost 5 bases and the J segment 0 bases; nucleotides outside the gene matches: 4. CDR3 length equals 14 residues. The CDR3 coding sequence is TGCGCCAGCAGGGGGACAGAAACTAACTATGGCTACACCTTC. Its protein is CASRGTETNYGYTF.

V is TRBV19 and J is TRBJ2-1; a possible D gene is TRBD2 (7 bases). The CDR3 is made up of 17 amino acids. Trimming took 3 bases from V and 4 from J, leaving 19 bases between them. Germline assignment: CDR1 LNHDA and CDR2 SQIVND (reference sequence). In nucleotides, the CDR3 is TGTGCCAGTAGTATGGCCCTATTGGCGGGGGCATACAATGAGCAGTTCTTC. Residues: CASSMALLAGAYNEQFF.

The chain employs TRBV2 and TRBJ2-1; the match to TRBD2 covers 15 bases. Germline V gene data show CDR1 as SNHLY and CDR2 as FYNNEI. CDR3 length: 16 amino acids. Trimming took 5 bases from V and 8 from J; bases not matched to a gene: 7. The CDR3 sequence is CASSRTSGGAGDEQFF. CDR3 nucleotides: TGTGCCAGCAGTAGGACTAGCGGGGGGGCCGGGGATGAGCAGTTCTTC.

The chain is built from TRBV19 and TRBJ2-6; perhaps TRBD2 as D (5 bases). CDR1 is LNHDA, CDR2 SQIVND, per germline (reference sequence). This CDR3 contains 15 residues. The V end lost 8 bases, the J end lost 2 bases, and 13 bases lay between the germline ends. The CDR3 DNA reads as TGTGCCAGTGGGCCGGTAGCGACTGGGGCCAACGTCCTGACTTTC. Translating gives CASGPVATGANVLTF.

V and J are TRBV6-1 and TRBJ2-7, with D unclear. This CDR3 has 14 amino acids. Germline V gene data show CDR1 as MNHNS and CDR2 as SASEGT. Deletions cut 7 bases from V and 4 bases from J, with 17 bases between. CDR3 nucleotides: TGTGCCAGCATGAGTCTGGGCATGGGTTACGAGCAGTACTTC. It is translated as CASMSLGMGYEQYF.

The rearrangement uses TRBV9 and TRBJ2-6; no clear D gene. V gave up 1 base and J gave up 4 bases, with 6 bases separating them. This CDR3 region has 14 residues. CDR1 and CDR2 from the germline V gene are SGDLS and YYNGEE. In DNA, the CDR3 is TGTGCCAGCAGCGTACGGTCGGGGGCCAACGTCCTGACTTTC. Its protein product is CASSVRSGANVLTF.

CDR3 DNA: TGCGCCAGCAGCTTGCAACCAGGGGGCGCGAGTAATGAGCAGTTCTTC. Protein sequence: CASSLQPGGASNEQFF. The chain employs TRBV5-1 and TRBJ2-1, with 8 bases identical to TRBD1. Germline CDR1 SGHRS, CDR2 YFSETQ. This CDR3 comprises 16 residues. With 1 base clipped from V and 7 bases from J, the junction kept 10 bases outside the gene matches. The entire variable domain, with the rest obtained from reference TRBV5-1 and TRBJ2-1, is as follows: KAGVTQTPRYLIKTRGQQVTLSCSPISGHRSVSWYQQTPGQGLQFLFEYFSETQRNKGNFPGRFSGRQFSNSRSEMNVSTLELGDSALYLCASSLQPGGASNEQFFGPGTRLTVL.